Presented here are 19 T cell receptor beta chains from one specimen sequenced in a study of blood T cell repertoires in COVID-19. Method: immunoSEQ multiplex PCR; TCRdb's copy keeps in-frame clones and lacks some. The repertoire includes fewer than 200,000 clones, around 84% of them detected once, and 0.8% to 1.2% sits in the top ten. Sequencing was performed on peripheral blood. Source of these receptors: a man in his forties with acute or convalescent COVID-19.

This clone showed up just once. This rearrangement joins TRBV4-2 to TRBJ1-2; 7 bases agree with TRBD1. The V and J ends lost 3 bases and 3 bases, in that order; junction bases with no gene match: 1. The CDR3 is 13 amino acids. Germline V gene data show CDR1 as LGHNA and CDR2 as YNFKEQ. In DNA form, the CDR3 reads TGTGCCAGCAGCCAGCAGGGGGACTATGGCTACACCTTC. As protein: CASSQQGDYGYTF.

The chain combines TRBV30 with TRBJ1-6; TRBD1 might be the D (6 bases). The germline V gene has CDR1 GTSNPN and CDR2 SVGIG (reference sequence). This CDR3 has 15 amino acids. Trimming cost V 0 bases and J 4 bases, with 10 bases left between them. CDR3 residues: CAWSVLGQYNSPLHF. DNA for the CDR3: TGTGCCTGGAGTGTCCTCGGACAGTATAATTCACCCCTCCACTTT.

The chain uses TRBV3-1 (or the pseudogene TRBV3-2) and TRBJ2-4; 8 nucleotides agree with TRBD1. V shed 5 bases, J shed 4 bases, and the junction held 7 bases outside the gene matches. CDR1 is LGHDT and CDR2 is YNNKEL in the germline V gene (reference sequence). CDR3 length: 15 amino acids. The CDR3 spells CASSAGGQGKNIQYF. The DNA for the CDR3 is TGTGCCAGCAGCGCCGGCGGACAGGGTAAAAACATTCAGTACTTC.

The V gene is TRBV29-1, the J gene TRBJ2-3, with D tentatively TRBD2 (5 bases). The V end was cut by 0 bases, the J end by 5 bases, with 6 bases between. Germline V CDR1 and CDR2: SQVTM, ANQGSEA. CDR3 size: 12 residues. Here the CDR3 reads CSVEDGGDTQYF. The CDR3 region has the DNA TGCAGCGTTGAAGATGGAGGAGATACGCAGTATTTT.

This clone was found a few times. The V gene is TRBV9, the J gene TRBJ2-3, with a possible D match to TRBD1 (6 bases). The V gene lost 4 bases and the J gene lost 5 bases, with 20 bases spanning the gap. The CDR3 has 16 amino acids. Germline V gives CDR1 SGDLS, CDR2 YYNGEE. The DNA of the CDR3 is TGTGCCAGCAGCCCAGGGGTAGTCCAAGGGATAGATACGCAGTATTTT. The encoded protein is CASSPGVVQGIDTQYF.

The genes are TRBV29-1 and TRBJ2-3; 9 nucleotides agree with TRBD2. J lost 8 bases, V lost 4 bases, and 4 bases had no gene match. Germline CDR1 and CDR2: SQVTM and ANQGSEA. The CDR3 spans 12 residues. The CDR3 reads CSVGSGGTTQYF. The CDR3 DNA reads as TGCAGCGTTGGTAGCGGGGGAACTACGCAGTATTTT.

The rearrangement uses TRBV29-1 and TRBJ2-7; possibly TRBD2 for D (6 bases). V was pared by 6 bases and J by 4 bases, with 31 bases between. The CDR3 is made up of 18 amino acids. Germline CDR1 and CDR2: SQVTM and ANQGSEA. This chain's CDR3 is CSVHLPRDSGPREYEQYF. The CDR3, as DNA: TGCAGCGTCCACCTCCCCCGGGACTCAGGACCGCGAGAATACGAGCAGTACTTC.

The gene calls are TRBV2 and TRBJ1-1; D gene uncertain. The V end lost 6 bases, the J end lost 11 bases, and 19 bases lay between the germline ends. Germline CDR1 is SNHLY and CDR2 is FYNNEI. This CDR3 is 13 amino acids long. The CDR3 loop reads CASSSSPAPGAFF. CDR3 nucleotides: TGTGCCAGCAGCTCCAGTCCCGCCCCCGGGGCTTTCTTT.

This chain links TRBV11-3 with TRBJ2-2; weak D call: TRBD2 (5 bases). V lost 5 bases, J lost 4 bases, and 11 bases lay in between. CDR3 size: 14 residues. Germline lookup yields CDR1 SGHNT and CDR2 YENEEA. The CDR3 bases are TGTGCCAGCAGCCTAGGACTGCGCACCGGGGAGCTGTTTTTT. It yields the protein CASSLGLRTGELFF.

The chain employs TRBV7-2 and TRBJ1-3; D not certain. Germline V gene data show CDR1 as SGHTA and CDR2 as FQGNSA. V was pared by 5 bases and J by 1 base, with 6 bases between. The CDR3 is made up of 13 amino acids. The CDR3 DNA sequence: TGTGCCAGCAGCCCCCTTTCTGGAAACACCATATATTTT. Protein: CASSPLSGNTIYF.

The rearrangement links TRBV29-1 to TRBJ1-1, with 8 bases fitting TRBD1. CDR1 SQVTM and CDR2 ANQGSEA come from the germline V gene. Germline trimming cut 7 bases from V and 4 bases from J; bases unmatched to any gene: 5. The CDR3 runs 12 residues. CDR3 in DNA: TGCAGCGGATGGACAGGGAGCACTGAAGCTTTCTTT. Encoded protein: CSGWTGSTEAFF.

For the CDR3, the DNA is TGTGCCAGCTCAAGGGGTGGTCAAGTAGGTGGCTACACCTTC. It specifies CASSRGGQVGGYTF. V and J are TRBV18 and TRBJ1-2, with D maybe TRBD1 (5 bases). This CDR3 has 14 residues. The germline CDR1 and CDR2 sequences are KGHSH and LQKENI. With 5 bases removed from V and 7 bases from J, the gap between germline ends came to 17 bases.

J is TRBJ1-2 and V is TRBV5-6; 12 bases align to TRBD1. CDR1 is SGHDT, CDR2 YYEEEE, per germline. The V gene end was trimmed by 2 bases and the J gene end by 7 bases; junction bases not matched to a gene: 6. CDR3 length: 15 amino acids. CDR3: CASSLPGQGALGYTF. The CDR3 DNA is TGTGCCAGCAGCTTACCGGGACAGGGGGCGCTTGGCTACACCTTC.

The genes are TRBV3-1 (or the pseudogene TRBV3-2) and TRBJ2-2; the match to TRBD2 covers 8 bases. The CDR3 totals 18 residues. CDR1 is LGHDT, CDR2 YNNKEL, per germline (reference sequence). Germline trimming cut 1 base from V and 6 bases from J; bases unmatched to any gene: 13. The CDR3 DNA reads as TGTGCCAGCAGCCAAGGCTGGGTTAGCGGGGCCTGGGCCGGGGAGCTGTTTTTT. Residues: CASSQGWVSGAWAGELFF.

J is TRBJ2-5 and V is TRBV9, with D possibly TRBD1 on 6 matching bases. CDR1 is SGDLS, CDR2 YYNGEE, per germline. This CDR3 is built from 15 residues. The V end lost 4 bases, the J end lost 7 bases, and 20 bases lay between the germline ends. CDR3 residues: CASSKTDRMDVTQYF. The CDR3 nucleotides are TGTGCCAGCAGCAAGACCGACAGGATGGACGTGACCCAGTACTTC.

V and J are TRBV24-1 and TRBJ2-3; TRBD2 matches at 9 bases. Germline CDR1 is KGHDR and CDR2 is SFDVKD. The CDR3 totals 17 residues. Trimming took 5 bases from V and 0 from J; bases not matched to a gene: 8. For the CDR3, the DNA is TGTGCCACCAGTGCTGCGCGGGGGGGACCTAGCACAGATACGCAGTATTTT. It translates to CATSAARGGPSTDTQYF.

The J gene is TRBJ1-4, the V gene TRBV19; 7 nucleotides align to TRBD1. CDR3 size: 15 residues. The germline gives CDR1 LNHDA, CDR2 SQIVND (reference sequence). The trim removed 1 base at V and 4 bases at J, leaving 3 bases unmatched. The CDR3 reads CASSIGGQRNEKLFF. CDR3 in DNA: TGTGCCAGTAGTATAGGGGGACAGCGTAATGAAAAACTGTTTTTT.

This chain links TRBV7-6 with TRBJ2-1; 11 nucleotides align to TRBD2. The CDR3 totals 17 residues. Germline V lookup: CDR1 SGHVS, CDR2 FNYEAQ. V dropped 5 bases and J dropped 4; count of bases not matched to a gene: 10. In DNA form, the CDR3 reads TGTGCCAGCAGCGCGAGACTAGCGGGGTCCCAATACAATGAGCAGTTCTTC. Translated, it gives CASSARLAGSQYNEQFF.

The sample holds a few counts of this clone. The chain links TRBV11-2 to TRBJ2-2; 9 bases line up with TRBD1. V lost 4 bases, J lost 6 bases, and 9 bases stayed unmatched. There are 16 residues in the CDR3. Germline loops: CDR1 SGHAT, CDR2 FQNNGV. DNA for the CDR3: TGTGCCAGCAGCTGGAGCGGGACAGGGTGGCCCGGGGAGCTGTTTTTT. It encodes CASSWSGTGWPGELFF.